This record covers a single T cell receptor beta chain. What it binds is not known. The sample is drawn from a study of CD8+CD57+ T cells in acquired aplastic anemia. All patients picked for sequencing had shown, by flow cytometry, an expansion of CD8+CD57+ cells. Among the patients, none had received any therapy at the time of blood sampling. Investigators profiled TCR beta VDJ and CDR3 from genomic DNA template. TCRdb redid the calling of the reads with MiXCR, one entry per CDR3 protein. This sample carries 160,000 or so distinct CDR3 sequences, around 48% of them seen once, and the ten largest clones take roughly 29%. Study-wide findings and caveats: Controls did not differ significantly from patients in CD8+ Simpson's diversity. Comparison of patients with controls identified approximately 28 shared CD8+ CDR3 sequences.

This CDR3 has 13 residues. CDR1 LNHDA and CDR2 SQIVND come from the germline V gene (reference sequence). The V end lost 7 bases, the J end lost 4 bases, and 11 bases lay between the germline ends. This receptor was identified in a human donor with aplastic anemia. Sequencing used sorted CD4+, CD8+, or CD8+CD57+ T cells (not recorded which) from PBMCs. The chain has TRBV19 and TRBJ1-5, with D perhaps matching TRBD1 (6 bases). Written as DNA, the CDR3 is TGTGCCAGTACCCCACAGGGTAATCAGCCCCAGCATTTT. This codes for CASTPQGNQPQHF. The full variable domain, rest sourced from reference TRBV19 and TRBJ1-5, is DGGITQSPKYLFRKEGQNVTLSCEQNLNHDAMYWYRQDPGQGLRLIYYSQIVNDFQKGDIAEGYSVSREKKESFPLTVTSAQKNPTAFYLCASTPQGNQPQHFGDGTRLSIL.